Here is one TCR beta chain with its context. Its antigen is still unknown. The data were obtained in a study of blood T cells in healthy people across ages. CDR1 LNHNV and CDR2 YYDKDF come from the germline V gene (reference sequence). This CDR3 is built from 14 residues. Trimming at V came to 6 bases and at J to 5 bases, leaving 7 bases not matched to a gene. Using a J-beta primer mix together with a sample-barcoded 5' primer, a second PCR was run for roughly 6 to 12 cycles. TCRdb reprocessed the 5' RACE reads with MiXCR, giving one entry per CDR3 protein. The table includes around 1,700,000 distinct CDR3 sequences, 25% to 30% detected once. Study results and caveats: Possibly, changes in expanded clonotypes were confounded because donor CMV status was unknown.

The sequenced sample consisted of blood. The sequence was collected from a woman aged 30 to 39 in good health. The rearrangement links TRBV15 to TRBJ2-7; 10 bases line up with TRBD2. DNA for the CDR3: TGTGCCACCAGTGGTATTCTAGCGGGAGACGAGCAGTACTTC. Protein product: CATSGILAGDEQYF.